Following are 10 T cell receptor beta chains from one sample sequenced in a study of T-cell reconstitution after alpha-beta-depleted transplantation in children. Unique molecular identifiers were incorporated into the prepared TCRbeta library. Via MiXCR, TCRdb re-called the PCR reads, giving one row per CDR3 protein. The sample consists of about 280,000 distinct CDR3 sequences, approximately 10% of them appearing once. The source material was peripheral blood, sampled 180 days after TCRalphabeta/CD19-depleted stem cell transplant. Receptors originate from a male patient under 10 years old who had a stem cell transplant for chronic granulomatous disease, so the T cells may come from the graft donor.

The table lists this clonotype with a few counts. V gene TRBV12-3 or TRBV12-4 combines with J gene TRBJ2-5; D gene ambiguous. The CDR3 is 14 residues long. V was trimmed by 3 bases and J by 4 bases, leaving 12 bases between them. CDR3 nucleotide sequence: TGTGCCAGCAGTTTTTTGGGCCTGGGAGAGACCCAGTACTTC. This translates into CASSFLGLGETQYF.

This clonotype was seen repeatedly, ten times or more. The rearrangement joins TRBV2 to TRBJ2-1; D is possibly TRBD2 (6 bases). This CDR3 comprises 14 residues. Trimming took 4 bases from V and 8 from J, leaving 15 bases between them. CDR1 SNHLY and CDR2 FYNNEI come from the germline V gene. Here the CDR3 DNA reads TGTGCCAGCAGTGCCTTTTCGGGGGAAGATGAGCAGTTCTTC. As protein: CASSAFSGEDEQFF.

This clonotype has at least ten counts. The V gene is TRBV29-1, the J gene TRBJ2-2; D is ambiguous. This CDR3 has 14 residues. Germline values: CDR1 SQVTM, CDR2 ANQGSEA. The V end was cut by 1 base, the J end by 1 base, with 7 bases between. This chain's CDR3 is CSVEVGQNTGELFF. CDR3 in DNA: TGCAGCGTTGAAGTAGGGCAGAACACCGGGGAGCTGTTTTTT.

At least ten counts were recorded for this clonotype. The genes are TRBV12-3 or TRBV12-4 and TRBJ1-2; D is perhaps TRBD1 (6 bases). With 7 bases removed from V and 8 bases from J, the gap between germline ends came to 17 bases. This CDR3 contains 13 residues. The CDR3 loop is CASTMRGIYGYTF. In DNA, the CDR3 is TGTGCCAGCACCATGAGGGGGATATACGGCTACACCTTC.

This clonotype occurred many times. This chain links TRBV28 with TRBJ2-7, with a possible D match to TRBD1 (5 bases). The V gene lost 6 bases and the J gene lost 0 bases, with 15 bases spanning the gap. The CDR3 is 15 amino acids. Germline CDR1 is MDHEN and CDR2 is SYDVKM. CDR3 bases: TGTGCCAGCAGCCCTAGACAGTTGGGCTCCTACGAGCAGTACTTC. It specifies CASSPRQLGSYEQYF.

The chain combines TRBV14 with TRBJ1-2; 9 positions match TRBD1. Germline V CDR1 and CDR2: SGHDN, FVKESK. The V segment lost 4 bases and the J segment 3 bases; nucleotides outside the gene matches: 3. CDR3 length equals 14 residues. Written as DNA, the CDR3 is TGTGCCAGCAGCCGGACAGGGGAAGACTATGGCTACACCTTC. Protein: CASSRTGEDYGYTF.

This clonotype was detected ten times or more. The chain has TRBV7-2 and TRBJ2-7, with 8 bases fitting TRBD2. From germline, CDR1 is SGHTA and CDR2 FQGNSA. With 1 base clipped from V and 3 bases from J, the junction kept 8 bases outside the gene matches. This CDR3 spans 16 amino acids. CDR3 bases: TGTGCCAGCAGCTTAGTGTTTGCGGGGGGCCTCTACGAGCAGTACTTC. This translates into CASSLVFAGGLYEQYF.

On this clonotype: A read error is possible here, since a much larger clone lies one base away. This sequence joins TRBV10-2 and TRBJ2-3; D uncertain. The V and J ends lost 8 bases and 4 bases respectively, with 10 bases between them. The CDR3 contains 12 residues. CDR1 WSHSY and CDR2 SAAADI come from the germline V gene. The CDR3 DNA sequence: TGCGCCAGCGGCTCTTTGTCAGATACGCAGTATTTT. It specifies CASGSLSDTQYF.

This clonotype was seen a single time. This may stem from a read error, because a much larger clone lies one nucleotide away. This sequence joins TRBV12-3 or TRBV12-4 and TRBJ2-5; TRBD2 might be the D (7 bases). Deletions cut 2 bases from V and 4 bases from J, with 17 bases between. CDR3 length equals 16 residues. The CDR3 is CASSLRWGGGVETQYF. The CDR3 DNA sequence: TGTGCCAGCAGTTTAAGGTGGGGAGGGGGAGTAGAGACCCAGTACTTC.

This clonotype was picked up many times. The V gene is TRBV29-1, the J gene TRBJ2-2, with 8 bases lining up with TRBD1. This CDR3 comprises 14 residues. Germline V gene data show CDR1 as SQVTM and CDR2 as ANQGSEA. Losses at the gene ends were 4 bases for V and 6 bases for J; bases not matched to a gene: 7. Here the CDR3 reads CSVVQGAGAGELFF. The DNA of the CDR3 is TGCAGCGTTGTCCAGGGGGCTGGTGCCGGGGAGCTGTTTTTT.